This is a list of T cell receptor beta chains from one sample in a study of blood T cell repertoires in COVID-19. TCRdb keeps only in-frame clones here, not all; method: immunoSEQ multiplex PCR. The profile shows 55,000 to 80,000 clones, roughly 86% of them singletons. The sequencing sample was made of peripheral blood. Receptors were obtained from a woman aged 70-85 years with acute or convalescent COVID-19. Each CDR3 is given with its conserved first and last residue. The D gene is left open where the match is weak. The size of a clone is reported for some rows only, either as once, few or many, or as a class for expanded clones.

>TRBV2|-|TRBJ1-3|15|-
CAISSGGISGNTIYF
TGTGCCATTTCTTCGGGGGGGATCTCTGGAAACACCATATATTTT
>TRBV29-1|-|TRBJ2-3|18|-
CSATDRRSTSRSTDTQYF
TGCAGCGCTACCGACAGGAGAAGTACCAGTCGTTCCACAGATACGCAGTATTTT
>TRBV25-1|-|TRBJ1-1|14|-
CASTQGLLGTEAFF
TGTGCCAGTACGCAGGGACTACTCGGCACTGAAGCTTTCTTT
>TRBV5-5|-|TRBJ2-1|15|TRBD1
CASNSGTGGIYEQFF
TGTGCCAGCAACTCCGGGACAGGGGGCATCTATGAGCAGTTCTTC
>TRBV9|-|TRBJ2-2|14|-
CASSADRNTGELFF
TGTGCCAGCAGCGCGGACAGGAACACCGGGGAGCTGTTTTTT
>TRBV25-1|once|TRBJ2-5|18|-
CATSAGRRSLPHQETQYF
TGTGCCACTTCGGCAGGACGGAGGTCCCTACCCCACCAAGAGACCCAGTACTTC
>TRBV9|-|TRBJ1-2|16|-
CASSVDLQGPSYGYTF
TGTGCCAGCAGCGTAGATCTACAGGGTCCTAGCTATGGCTACACCTTC
>TRBV19|-|TRBJ1-1|12|-
CASRTPGSEAFF
TGTGCCAGTAGAACCCCAGGGTCTGAAGCTTTCTTT
>TRBV19|-|TRBJ1-2|15|-
CASSIEPRQPYGYTF
TGTGCCAGTAGTATAGAACCTCGACAGCCCTATGGCTACACCTTC
>TRBV6-2/TRBV6-3|-|TRBJ1-1|12|-
CASSRQNTEAFF
TGTGCCAGCAGCCGACAGAACACTGAAGCTTTCTTT
>TRBV6-4|-|TRBJ1-1|14|TRBD1
CASSRDSTNTEAFF
TGTGCCAGCAGCAGGGACAGCACGAACACTGAAGCTTTCTTT